A single sample is the source of the 6 T cell receptor beta chains below, sequenced in a study of shared clonotypes between healthy human individuals (dated by TCRdb to the early 2020s). CD8 naive samples were obtained by positive selection for CCR7 among CD45RO-negative cells, yielding a CD45RA+CCR7+ population from which TemRA cells were excluded. Library generation was performed with the immunoSEQ multiplex PCR assay. Sourced from immuneACCESS, this table was stored by TCRdb with only in-frame sequences that have V and J called. A share of the clones is absent; for the studies checked, an unresolved V gene accounts for under half, and the remainder has no known explanation. Counted in this sample were roughly 570,000 clones; roughly 98% of them appeared once. 0.25% to 0.35% of the sample is in the top ten clones. What was sequenced was naive CD8+ T cells sorted from blood. The cell subset or site label here, explained by the study, means: CD45RA+CCR7+. The receptors were gathered from a man aged 30-40 years in good health.

CDR3 amino acids: CASSRGYEQFF. In DNA, the CDR3 is TGTGCCAGCAGCAGGGGTTATGAGCAGTTCTTC. This rearrangement joins TRBV28 to TRBJ2-1; D might be TRBD1 (6 bases). The CDR3 covers 11 residues. V was pared by 6 bases and J by 8 bases, with 8 bases between. The germline gives CDR1 MDHEN, CDR2 SYDVKM.

The rearrangement uses TRBV29-1 and TRBJ2-1, with 10 positions matching TRBD2. V was pared by 3 bases and J by 6 bases, with 5 bases of the junction left unmatched. In germline, CDR1 is SQVTM, CDR2 ANQGSEA. The CDR3 is 14 residues long. CDR3 sequence reads: CSVEASGSVNEQFF. The CDR3 DNA is TGCAGCGTTGAGGCTAGCGGGAGTGTCAATGAGCAGTTCTTC.

This sequence joins TRBV10-3 and TRBJ1-4; D gene unclear. CDR1 and CDR2 (germline): ENHRY, SYGVKD. Trimming took 8 bases from V and 0 from J, leaving 7 bases between them. The length of the CDR3 is 13 residues. In DNA form, the CDR3 reads TGTGCCATCTCGAGAACAACTAATGAAAAACTGTTTTTT. Its protein product is CAISRTTNEKLFF.

The chain links TRBV29-1 to TRBJ2-7, with 7 bases identical to TRBD1. Losses at the gene ends were 4 bases for V and 2 bases for J; bases not matched to a gene: 5. The CDR3 runs to 13 residues. Germline V gives CDR1 SQVTM, CDR2 ANQGSEA. The DNA of the CDR3 is TGCAGCGTTGCACCCGGGACAGCCTACGAGCAGTACTTC. Translated, it gives CSVAPGTAYEQYF.

The chain carries TRBV20-1 and TRBJ2-7; D not certain. Trimming took 6 bases from V and 3 from J, leaving 9 bases between them. Germline V gives CDR1 DFQATT, CDR2 SNEGSKA (reference sequence). The CDR3 sequence is 11 residues long. CDR3: CSASSVYEQYF. The CDR3 nucleotides are TGCAGTGCCTCATCTGTCTACGAGCAGTACTTC.

In nucleotides, the CDR3 is TGTGCCAGCAGCTTAGTTTTGCAGGGGGACTATGGCTACACCTTC. Protein product: CASSLVLQGDYGYTF. The chain is built from TRBV7-2 and TRBJ1-2; 7 bases agree with TRBD1. The CDR3 extends over 15 amino acids. J lost 3 bases, V lost 1 base, and 5 bases had no gene match. Germline lookup yields CDR1 SGHTA and CDR2 FQGNSA.